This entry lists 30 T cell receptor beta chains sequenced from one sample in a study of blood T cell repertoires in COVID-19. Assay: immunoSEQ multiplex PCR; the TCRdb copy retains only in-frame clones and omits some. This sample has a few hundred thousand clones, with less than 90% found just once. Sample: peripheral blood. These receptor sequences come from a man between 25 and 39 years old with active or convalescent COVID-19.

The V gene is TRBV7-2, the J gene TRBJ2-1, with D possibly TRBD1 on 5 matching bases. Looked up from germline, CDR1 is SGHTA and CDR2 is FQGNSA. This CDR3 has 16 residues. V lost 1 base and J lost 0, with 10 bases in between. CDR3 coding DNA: TGTGCCAGCAGCTTAGAGGGGTTGAGCTCCTACAATGAGCAGTTCTTC. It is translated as CASSLEGLSSYNEQFF.

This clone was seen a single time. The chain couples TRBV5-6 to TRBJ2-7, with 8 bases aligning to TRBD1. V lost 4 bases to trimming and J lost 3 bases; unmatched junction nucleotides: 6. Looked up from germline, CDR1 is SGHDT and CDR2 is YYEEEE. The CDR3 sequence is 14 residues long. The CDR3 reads CASSQGQAFYEQYF. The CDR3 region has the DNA TGTGCCAGCAGCCAGGGACAGGCGTTCTACGAGCAGTACTTC.

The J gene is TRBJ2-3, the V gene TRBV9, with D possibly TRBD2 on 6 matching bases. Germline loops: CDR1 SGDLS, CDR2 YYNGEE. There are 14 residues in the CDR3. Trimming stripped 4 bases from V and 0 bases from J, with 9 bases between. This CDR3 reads CASSWRGSTDTQYF. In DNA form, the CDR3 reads TGTGCCAGCAGCTGGCGGGGAAGCACAGATACGCAGTATTTT.

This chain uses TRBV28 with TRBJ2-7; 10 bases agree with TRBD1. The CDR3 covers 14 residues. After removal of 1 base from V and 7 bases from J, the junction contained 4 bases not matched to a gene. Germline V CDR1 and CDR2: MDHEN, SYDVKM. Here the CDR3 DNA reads TGTGCCAGCAGTTTATACGGGACAGGGGATGAGCAGTACTTC. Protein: CASSLYGTGDEQYF.

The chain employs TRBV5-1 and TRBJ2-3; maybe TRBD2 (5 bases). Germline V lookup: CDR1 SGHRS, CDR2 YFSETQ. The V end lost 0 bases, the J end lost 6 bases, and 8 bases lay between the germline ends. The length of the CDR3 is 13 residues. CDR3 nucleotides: TGCGCCAGCAGCTTGGTTCTAGCCGATACGCAGTATTTT. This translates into CASSLVLADTQYF.

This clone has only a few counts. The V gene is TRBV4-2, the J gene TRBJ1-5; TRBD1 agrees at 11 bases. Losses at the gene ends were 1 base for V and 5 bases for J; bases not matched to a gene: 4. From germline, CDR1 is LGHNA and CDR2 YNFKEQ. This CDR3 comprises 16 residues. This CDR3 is CASSQGTGGEDQPQHF. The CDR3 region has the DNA TGTGCCAGCAGCCAAGGGACAGGGGGCGAGGATCAGCCCCAGCATTTT.

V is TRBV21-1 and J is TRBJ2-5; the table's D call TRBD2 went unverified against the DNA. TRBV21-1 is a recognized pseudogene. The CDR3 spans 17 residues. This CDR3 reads CASSKGGLAGPRETQYF. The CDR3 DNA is TGTGCCAGCAGCAAAGGAGGACTAGCGGGGCCGAGGGAGACCCAGTACTTC.

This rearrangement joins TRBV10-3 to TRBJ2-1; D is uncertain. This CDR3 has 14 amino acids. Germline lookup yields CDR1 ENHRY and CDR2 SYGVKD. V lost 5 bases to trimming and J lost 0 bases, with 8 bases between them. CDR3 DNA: TGTGCCATCAGTCCTAGTGGCTCCTACAATGAGCAGTTCTTC. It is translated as CAISPSGSYNEQFF.

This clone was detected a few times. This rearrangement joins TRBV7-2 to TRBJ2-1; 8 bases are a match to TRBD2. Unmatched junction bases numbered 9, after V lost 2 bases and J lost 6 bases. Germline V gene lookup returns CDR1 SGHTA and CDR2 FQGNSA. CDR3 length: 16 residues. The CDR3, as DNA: TGTGCCAGCAGCTTATCGGGGGGGTATAGTAGCAATGAGCAGTTCTTC. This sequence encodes CASSLSGGYSSNEQFF.

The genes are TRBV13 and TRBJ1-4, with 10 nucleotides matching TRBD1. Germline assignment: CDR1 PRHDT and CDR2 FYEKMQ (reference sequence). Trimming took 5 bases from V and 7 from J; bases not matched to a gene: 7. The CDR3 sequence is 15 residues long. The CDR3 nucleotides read TGTGCCAGCAGCGCCGGACAGGGGGTGTTTGAAAAACTGTTTTTT. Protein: CASSAGQGVFEKLFF.

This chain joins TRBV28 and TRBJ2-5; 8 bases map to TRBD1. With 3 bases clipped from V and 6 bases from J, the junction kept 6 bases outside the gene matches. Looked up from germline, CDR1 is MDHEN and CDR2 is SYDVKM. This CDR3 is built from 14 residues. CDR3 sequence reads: CASSLPGGVKTQYF. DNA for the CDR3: TGTGCCAGCAGTTTGCCAGGGGGCGTGAAGACCCAGTACTTC.

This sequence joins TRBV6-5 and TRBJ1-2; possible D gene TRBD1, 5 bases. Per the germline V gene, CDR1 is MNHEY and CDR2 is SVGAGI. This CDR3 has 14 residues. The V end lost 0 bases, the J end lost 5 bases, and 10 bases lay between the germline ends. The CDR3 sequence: CASSYSTGGYGYTF. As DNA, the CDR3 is TGTGCCAGCAGTTACTCGACCGGGGGATATGGCTACACCTTC.

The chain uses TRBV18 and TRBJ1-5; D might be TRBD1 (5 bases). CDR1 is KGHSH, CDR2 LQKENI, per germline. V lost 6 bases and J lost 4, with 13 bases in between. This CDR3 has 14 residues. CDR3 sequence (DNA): TGTGCCAGCTCCCCTAGCGGGGCAAATCAGCCCCAGCATTTT. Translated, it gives CASSPSGANQPQHF.

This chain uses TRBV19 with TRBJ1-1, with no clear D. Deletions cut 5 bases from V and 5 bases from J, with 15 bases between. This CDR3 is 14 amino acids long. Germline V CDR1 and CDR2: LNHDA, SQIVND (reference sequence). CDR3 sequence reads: CASSFQGGGTEAFF. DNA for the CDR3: TGTGCCAGTAGTTTTCAAGGAGGTGGGACTGAAGCTTTCTTT.

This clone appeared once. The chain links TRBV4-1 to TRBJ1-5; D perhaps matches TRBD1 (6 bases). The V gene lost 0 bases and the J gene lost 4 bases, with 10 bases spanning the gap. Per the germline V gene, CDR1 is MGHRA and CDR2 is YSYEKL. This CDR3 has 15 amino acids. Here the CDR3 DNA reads TGCGCCAGCAGCCAAGATGGGCAGGGGAATCAGCCCCAGCATTTT. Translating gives CASSQDGQGNQPQHF.

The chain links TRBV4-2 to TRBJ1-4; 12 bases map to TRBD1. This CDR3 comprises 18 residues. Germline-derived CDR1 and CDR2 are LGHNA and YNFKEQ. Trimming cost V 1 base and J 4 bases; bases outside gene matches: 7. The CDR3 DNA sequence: TGTGCCAGCAGCCAAGCACGAGGGACAGGGGGCTTTAATGAAAAACTGTTTTTT. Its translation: CASSQARGTGGFNEKLFF.

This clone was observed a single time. The DNA of the CDR3 is TGTGCCAGCAGTTATGGCGGGACTCAAGAGACCCAGTACTTC. Protein: CASSYGGTQETQYF. V gene TRBV27 combines with J gene TRBJ2-5; the D gene is possibly TRBD2 (6 bases). This CDR3 is 14 amino acids long. The V gene lost 4 bases and the J gene lost 2 bases, with 11 bases spanning the gap. Germline assignment: CDR1 MNHEY and CDR2 SMNVEV (reference sequence).

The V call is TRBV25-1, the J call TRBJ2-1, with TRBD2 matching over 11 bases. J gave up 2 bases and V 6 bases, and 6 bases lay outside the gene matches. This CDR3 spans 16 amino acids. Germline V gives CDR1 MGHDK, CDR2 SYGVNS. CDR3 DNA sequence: TGTGCCAGCAGGGGGCTAGCGGGAGGCGCCTACAATGAGCAGTTCTTC. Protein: CASRGLAGGAYNEQFF.

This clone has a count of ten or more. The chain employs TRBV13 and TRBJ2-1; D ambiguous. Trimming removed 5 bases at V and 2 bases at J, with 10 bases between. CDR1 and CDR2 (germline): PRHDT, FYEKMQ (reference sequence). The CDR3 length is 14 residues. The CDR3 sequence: CASSVSGAYNEQFF. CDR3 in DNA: TGTGCCAGCAGCGTCTCCGGTGCCTACAATGAGCAGTTCTTC.

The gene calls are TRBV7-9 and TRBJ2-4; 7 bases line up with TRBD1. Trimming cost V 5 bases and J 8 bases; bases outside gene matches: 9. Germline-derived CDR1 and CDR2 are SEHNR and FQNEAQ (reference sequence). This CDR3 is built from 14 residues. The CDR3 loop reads CASSLATGRDIQYF. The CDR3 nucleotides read TGTGCCAGCAGCCTGGCGACAGGGAGAGACATTCAGTACTTC.

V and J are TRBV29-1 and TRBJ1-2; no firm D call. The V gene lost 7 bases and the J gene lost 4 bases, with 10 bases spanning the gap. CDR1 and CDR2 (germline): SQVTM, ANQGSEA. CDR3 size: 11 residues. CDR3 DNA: TGCAGCGCCTTACAGATCTATGGCTACACCTTC. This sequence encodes CSALQIYGYTF.

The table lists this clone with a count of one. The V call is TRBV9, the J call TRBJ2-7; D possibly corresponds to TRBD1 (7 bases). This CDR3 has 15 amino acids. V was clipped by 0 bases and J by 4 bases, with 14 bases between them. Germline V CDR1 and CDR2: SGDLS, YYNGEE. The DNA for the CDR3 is TGTGCCAGCAGCGTAGGGGTCAGGGGGGCTTACGAGCAGTACTTC. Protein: CASSVGVRGAYEQYF.

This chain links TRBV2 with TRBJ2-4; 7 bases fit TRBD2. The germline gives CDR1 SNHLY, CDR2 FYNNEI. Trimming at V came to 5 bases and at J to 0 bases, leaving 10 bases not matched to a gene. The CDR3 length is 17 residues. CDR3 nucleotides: TGTGCCAGCAGTCTTAATTTAGCGGGCGTAGCCAAAAACATTCAGTACTTC. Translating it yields CASSLNLAGVAKNIQYF.

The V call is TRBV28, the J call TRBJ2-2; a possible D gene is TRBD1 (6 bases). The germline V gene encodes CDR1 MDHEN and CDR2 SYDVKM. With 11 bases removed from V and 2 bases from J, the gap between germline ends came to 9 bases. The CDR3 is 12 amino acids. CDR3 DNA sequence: TGTGCCGACAGGAGTAACACCGGGGAGCTGTTTTTT. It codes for CADRSNTGELFF.

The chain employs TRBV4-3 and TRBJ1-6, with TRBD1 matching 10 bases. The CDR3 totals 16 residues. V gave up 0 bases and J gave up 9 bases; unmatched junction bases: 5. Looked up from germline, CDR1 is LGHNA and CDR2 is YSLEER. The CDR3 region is CASSQERGQGSSPLHF. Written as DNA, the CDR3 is TGCGCCAGCAGCCAAGAAAGGGGACAGGGGAGTTCACCCCTCCACTTT.

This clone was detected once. The CDR3 is CASSLSDRAGANVLTF. For the CDR3, the DNA is TGTGCCAGCAGTTTATCCGACAGGGCTGGGGCCAACGTCCTGACTTTC. The chain couples TRBV28 to TRBJ2-6; 7 nucleotides align to TRBD1. This CDR3 has 16 amino acids. J gave up 2 bases and V 1 base, and 2 bases lay outside the gene matches. Germline CDR1 MDHEN, CDR2 SYDVKM. The whole variable domain, remainder taken from reference TRBV28 and TRBJ2-6, is DVKVTQSSRYLVKRTGEKVFLECVQDMDHENMFWYRQDPGLGLRLIYFSYDVKMKEKGDIPEGYSVSREKKERFSLILESASTNQTSMYLCASSLSDRAGANVLTFGAGSRLTVL.

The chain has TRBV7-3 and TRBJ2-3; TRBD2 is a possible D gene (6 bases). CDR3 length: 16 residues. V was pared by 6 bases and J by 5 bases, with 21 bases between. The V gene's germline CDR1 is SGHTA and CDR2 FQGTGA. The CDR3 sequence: CASSRAHGAAGDTQYF. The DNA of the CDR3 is TGTGCCAGCAGTCGTGCACATGGGGCAGCGGGAGATACGCAGTATTTT.

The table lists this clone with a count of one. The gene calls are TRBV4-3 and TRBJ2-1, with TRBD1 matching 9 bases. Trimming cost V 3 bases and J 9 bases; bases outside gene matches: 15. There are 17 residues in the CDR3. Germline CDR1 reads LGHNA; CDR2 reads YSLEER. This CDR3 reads CASSHSVGTGKWSEQFF. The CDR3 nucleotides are TGCGCCAGCAGCCATTCGGTCGGGACAGGGAAGTGGAGTGAGCAGTTCTTC.

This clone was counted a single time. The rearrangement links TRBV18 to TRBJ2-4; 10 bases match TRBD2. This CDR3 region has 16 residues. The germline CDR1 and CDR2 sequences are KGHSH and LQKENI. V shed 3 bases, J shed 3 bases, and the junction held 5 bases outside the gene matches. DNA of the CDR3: TGTGCCAGCTCACCCGGACTAGCGGACGACAAAAACATTCAGTACTTC. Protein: CASSPGLADDKNIQYF.

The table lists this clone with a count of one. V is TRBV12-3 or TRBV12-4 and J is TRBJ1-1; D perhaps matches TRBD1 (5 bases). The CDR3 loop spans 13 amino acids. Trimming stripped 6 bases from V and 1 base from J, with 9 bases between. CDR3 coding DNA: TGTGCCAGCAGAGGGAGGGGGAACACTGAAGCTTTCTTT. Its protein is CASRGRGNTEAFF.